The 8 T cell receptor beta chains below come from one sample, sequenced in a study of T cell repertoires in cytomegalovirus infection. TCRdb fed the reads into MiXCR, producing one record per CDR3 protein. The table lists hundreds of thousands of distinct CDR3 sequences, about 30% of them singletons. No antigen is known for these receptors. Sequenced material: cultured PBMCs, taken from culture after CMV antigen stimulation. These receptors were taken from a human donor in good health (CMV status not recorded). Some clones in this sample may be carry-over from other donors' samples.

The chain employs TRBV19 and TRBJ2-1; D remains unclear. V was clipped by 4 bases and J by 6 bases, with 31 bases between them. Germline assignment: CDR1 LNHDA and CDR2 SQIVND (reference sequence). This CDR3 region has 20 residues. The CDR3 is CASSTIYPQQARRSVNEQFF. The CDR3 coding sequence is TGTGCCAGTAGTACTATATACCCCCAGCAGGCCCGTCGGTCCGTCAATGAGCAGTTCTTC.

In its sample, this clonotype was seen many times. The CDR3: CARARGYEQYF. CDR3 coding DNA: TGTGCCAGGGCCAGGGGGTACGAGCAGTACTTC. V and J are TRBV7-4 and TRBJ2-7; 7 nucleotides align to TRBD1. Germline assignment: CDR1 SGHVT and CDR2 SQSDAQ. This CDR3 contains 11 residues. V gave up 9 bases and J gave up 4 bases; unmatched junction bases: 3. Full variable domain (remainder filled in from reference TRBV7-4 and TRBJ2-7): GAGVSQSPRYKVAKRGRDVALRCDSISGHVTLYWYRQTLGQGSEVLTYSQSDAQRDKSGRPSGRFSAERPERSVSTLKIQRTEQGDSAVYLCARARGYEQYFGPGTRLTVT.

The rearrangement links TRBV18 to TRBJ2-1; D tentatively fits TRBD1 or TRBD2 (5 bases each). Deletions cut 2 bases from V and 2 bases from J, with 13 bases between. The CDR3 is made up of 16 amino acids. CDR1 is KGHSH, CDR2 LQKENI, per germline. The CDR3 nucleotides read TGTGCCAGCTCACCAGGGGCAGGGACGCCCTACAATGAGCAGTTCTTC. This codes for CASSPGAGTPYNEQFF.

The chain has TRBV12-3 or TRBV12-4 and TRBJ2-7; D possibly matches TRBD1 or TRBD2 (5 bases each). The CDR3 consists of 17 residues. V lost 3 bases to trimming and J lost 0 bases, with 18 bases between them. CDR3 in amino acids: CASSFSARGLSSYEQYF. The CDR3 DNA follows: TGTGCCAGCAGTTTTTCGGCGAGGGGCCTTAGCTCCTACGAGCAGTACTTC.

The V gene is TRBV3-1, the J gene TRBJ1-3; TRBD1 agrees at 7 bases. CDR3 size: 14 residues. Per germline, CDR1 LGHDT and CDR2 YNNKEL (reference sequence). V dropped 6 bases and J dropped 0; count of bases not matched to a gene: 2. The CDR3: CASRQGRSGNTIYF. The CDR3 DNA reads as TGTGCCAGCAGACAGGGGCGCTCTGGAAACACCATATATTTT.

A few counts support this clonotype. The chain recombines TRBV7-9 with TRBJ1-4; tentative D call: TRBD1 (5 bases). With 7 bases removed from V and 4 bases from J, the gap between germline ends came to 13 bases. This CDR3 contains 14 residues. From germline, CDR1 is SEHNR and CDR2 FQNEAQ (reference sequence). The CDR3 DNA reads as TGTGCCAGCACCGGGACGGACTATAATGAAAAACTGTTTTTT. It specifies CASTGTDYNEKLFF.

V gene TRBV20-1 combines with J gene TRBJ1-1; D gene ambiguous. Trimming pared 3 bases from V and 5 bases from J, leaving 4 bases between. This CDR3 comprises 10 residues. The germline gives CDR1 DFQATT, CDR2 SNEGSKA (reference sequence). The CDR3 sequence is CSASRTEAFF. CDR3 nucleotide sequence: TGCAGTGCTAGTAGGACTGAAGCTTTCTTT.

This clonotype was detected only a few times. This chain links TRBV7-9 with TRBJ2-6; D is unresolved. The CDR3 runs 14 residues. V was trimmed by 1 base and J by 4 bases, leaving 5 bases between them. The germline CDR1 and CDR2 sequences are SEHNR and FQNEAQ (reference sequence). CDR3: CASSLEDGANVLTF. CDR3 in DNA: TGTGCCAGCAGCTTAGAGGACGGGGCCAACGTCCTGACTTTC.